The clone carrying this T cell receptor (beta chain) came up many times. Its antigen is undetermined. With 0 bases clipped from V and 2 bases from J, the junction kept 5 bases outside the gene matches. CDR1 and CDR2 (germline): SGDLS, YYNGEE. The CDR3 totals 17 residues. Researchers barred patients who had uncontrolled infection, other autoimmune disease, pregnancy or lactation. Diagnostic assessment was based on clinical symptoms, serum thyroxine and TRAb, thyroid ultrasound and orbital computed tomography. Source material for PBMCs was about 10 ml fresh peripheral blood. These data are taken from a study of T cells in Graves' hyperthyroidism and ophthalmopathy. TCR beta CDR3 sequences were amplified from RNA transcripts. The primer set for the first-round RT-PCR of the TCR CDR3 was HTBI. Each CDR3 protein is one row after TCRdb ran MiXCR on the multiplex PCR reads. Of a few hundred thousand distinct CDR3 sequences in the sample, about 15% were seen once.

Study-wide points: Peripheral blood also featured most of the thyroid clonotypes expanded above 0.001.

Material: blood. This sequence joins TRBV9 and TRBJ2-2; the match to TRBD2 covers 9 bases. This sequence was found in a woman younger than 30 with Graves' hyperthyroidism. The CDR3 nucleotides read TGTGCCAGCAGCGTAGGAGGGCTAGCGGGAAACACCGGGGAGCTGTTTTTT. Residues: CASSVGGLAGNTGELFF.